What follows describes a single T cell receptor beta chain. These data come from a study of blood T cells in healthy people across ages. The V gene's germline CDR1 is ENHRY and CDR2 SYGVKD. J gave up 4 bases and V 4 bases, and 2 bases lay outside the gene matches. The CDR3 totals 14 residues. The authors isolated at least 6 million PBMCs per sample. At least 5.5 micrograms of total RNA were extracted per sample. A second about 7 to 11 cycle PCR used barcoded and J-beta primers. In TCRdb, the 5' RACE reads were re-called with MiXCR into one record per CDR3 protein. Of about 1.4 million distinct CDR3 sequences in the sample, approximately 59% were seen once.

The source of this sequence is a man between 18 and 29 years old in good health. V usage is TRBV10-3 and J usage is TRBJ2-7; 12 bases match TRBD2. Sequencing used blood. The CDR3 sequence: CAISGLAGAYEQYF. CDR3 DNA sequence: TGTGCCATCAGTGGACTAGCGGGAGCGTACGAGCAGTACTTC.